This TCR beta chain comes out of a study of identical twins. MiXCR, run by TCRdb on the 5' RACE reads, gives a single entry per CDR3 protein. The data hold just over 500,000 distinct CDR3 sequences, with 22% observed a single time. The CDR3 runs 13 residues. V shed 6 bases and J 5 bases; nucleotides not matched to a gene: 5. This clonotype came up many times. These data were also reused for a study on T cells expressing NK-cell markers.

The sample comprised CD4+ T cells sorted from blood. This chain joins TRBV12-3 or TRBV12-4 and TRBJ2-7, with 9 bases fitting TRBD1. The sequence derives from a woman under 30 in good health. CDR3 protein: CASSLRTGDEQYF. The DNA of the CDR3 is TGTGCCAGCAGCCTTAGGACAGGGGACGAGCAGTACTTC.